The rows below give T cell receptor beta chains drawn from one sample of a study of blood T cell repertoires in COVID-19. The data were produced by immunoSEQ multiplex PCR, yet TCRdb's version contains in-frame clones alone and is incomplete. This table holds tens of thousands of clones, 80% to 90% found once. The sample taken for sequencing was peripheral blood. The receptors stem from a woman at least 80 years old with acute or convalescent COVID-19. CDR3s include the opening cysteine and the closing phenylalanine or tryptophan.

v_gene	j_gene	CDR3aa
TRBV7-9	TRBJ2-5	CASSPGDGPFQYF
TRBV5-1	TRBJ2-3	CATSLTGTSDTQYF
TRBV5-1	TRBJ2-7	CASSSQTTGYRDEQYF
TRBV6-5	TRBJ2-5	CASSLAGGQETQYF
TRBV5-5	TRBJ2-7	CASSLQGQGGYEQYF
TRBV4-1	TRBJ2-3	CASSQGISADTDTQYF
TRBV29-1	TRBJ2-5	CSVGETSGTQETQYF
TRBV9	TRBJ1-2	CASSPVDGLYGYTF
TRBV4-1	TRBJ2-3	CASSLGQGGADTQYF
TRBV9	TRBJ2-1	CASSTSGTSGNNEQFF
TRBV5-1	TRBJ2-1	CASSLGGRRGNEQFF
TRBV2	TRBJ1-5	CASSDRGRYDQPQHF
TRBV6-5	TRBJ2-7	CASSFESSYEQYF
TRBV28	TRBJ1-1	CASSQQGTKAFF
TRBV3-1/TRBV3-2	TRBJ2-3	CASAGLAGGDRGTDTQYF
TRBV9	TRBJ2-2	CASSQLAANTGELFF
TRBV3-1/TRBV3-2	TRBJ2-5	CASSQVSGKETQYF
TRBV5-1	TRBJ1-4	CASSLVPATNEKLFF
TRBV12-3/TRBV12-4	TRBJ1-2	CASSGGRRDGYTF
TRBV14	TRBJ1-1	CASSQGQYPVEAFF
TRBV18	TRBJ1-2	CASSPRQGAAGGYTF
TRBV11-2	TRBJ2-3	CASSLETPGQGITDTQYF
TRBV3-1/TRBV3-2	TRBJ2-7	CASSQGDRGMDEQYF
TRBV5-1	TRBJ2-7	CASSPRENSYEQYF
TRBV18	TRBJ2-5	CASSTAQAPETQYF
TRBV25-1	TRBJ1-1	CASSGPWSTEAFF
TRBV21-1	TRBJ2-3	CASSKGLSGRANTQYF
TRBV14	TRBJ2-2	CASSHLPKGVGTGELFF
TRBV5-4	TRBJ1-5	CASNRYGSNQPQHF
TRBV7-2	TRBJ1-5	CASSFRTGGNQPQHF
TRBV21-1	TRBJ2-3	CASSKALAGRTDTQYF
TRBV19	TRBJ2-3	CASTSNAGGVSDTQYF
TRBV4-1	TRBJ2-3	CASSPVSGGGNTQYF
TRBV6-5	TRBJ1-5	CASRSPFLSNQPQHF
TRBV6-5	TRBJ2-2	CASRTGVHGELFF
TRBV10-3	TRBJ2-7	CAISESSRSSYEQYF
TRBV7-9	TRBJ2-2	CAIYGTGTPGELFF
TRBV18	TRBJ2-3	CASSPAEGRDTQYF
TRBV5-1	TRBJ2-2	CASTQTTESGTGELFF
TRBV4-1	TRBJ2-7	CASSQERGMGPYEQYF
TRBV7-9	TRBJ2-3	CASSLDPLAETQYF
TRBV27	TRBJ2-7	CASSFLLGQGGEQYF